Each of the 10 T cell receptor beta chains below was sequenced from the same sample in a study of response to subunit inactivated influenza vaccine. TCRdb called the RT-PCR reads again in MiXCR, with one record for every CDR3 protein. The sample carries about 180,000 distinct CDR3 sequences, about 10% recorded once. The sequencing used CD8+ T cells sorted from PBMCs, collected around 2 years after vaccination. The receptor source for this set is a man between 50 and 75 years old who received an inactivated influenza vaccine.

This chain joins TRBV29-1 and TRBJ1-5; D remains unclear. V lost 5 bases and J 9 bases, leaving 17 bases between the germline ends. Germline loops: CDR1 SQVTM, CDR2 ANQGSEA. This CDR3 has 13 amino acids. The CDR3 is CSVRGSSLGPQHF. The CDR3, as DNA: TGCAGCGTTCGAGGGTCCTCCTTGGGGCCCCAGCATTTT.

This chain connects TRBV14 to TRBJ2-7; a weak D match, TRBD1 (5 bases). This CDR3 region has 15 residues. Germline V gives CDR1 SGHDN, CDR2 FVKESK. The V and J ends lost 4 bases and 0 bases respectively, with 13 bases between them. For the CDR3, the DNA is TGTGCCAGCAGCCCCCACCGACAGCTCTCCTACGAGCAGTACTTC. Its protein product is CASSPHRQLSYEQYF.

This clonotype was recorded a few times. This chain joins TRBV13 and TRBJ2-7; perhaps TRBD2 as D (5 bases). Trimming shortened V by 9 bases and J by 1 base, and 19 bases separated the two germline ends. The CDR3 covers 15 residues. Germline values: CDR1 PRHDT, CDR2 FYEKMQ (reference sequence). In DNA, the CDR3 is TGTGCCAGTGGACTTCGTAGCGACGGATCCTACGAGCAGTACTTC. Its translation: CASGLRSDGSYEQYF.

Only a few counts were recorded for this clonotype. The chain has TRBV19 and TRBJ2-5, with 9 bases fitting TRBD2. CDR3 length equals 15 residues. Unmatched junction bases numbered 4, after V lost 0 bases and J lost 5 bases. Per germline, CDR1 LNHDA and CDR2 SQIVND (reference sequence). The CDR3 nucleotides are TGTGCCAGTAGTATAGAAGGGCGGGAGGGGGAGACCCAGTACTTC. This gives the protein CASSIEGREGETQYF.

This clonotype appeared a few times. The chain recombines TRBV24-1 with TRBJ2-7; 7 bases match TRBD1. Trimming at V came to 5 bases and at J to 2 bases, leaving 2 bases not matched to a gene. This CDR3 contains 13 residues. Germline V gene lookup returns CDR1 KGHDR and CDR2 SFDVKD. The CDR3 DNA reads TGTGCCACCAGTGCTGGGACAGCCTACGAGCAGTACTTC. The encoded protein is CATSAGTAYEQYF.

This chain uses TRBV6-5 with TRBJ2-1; D not resolved. Germline assignment: CDR1 MNHEY and CDR2 SVGAGI. The CDR3 contains 12 residues. Trimming took 11 bases from V and 7 from J, leaving 15 bases between them. The CDR3 loop reads CAVALPDNEQFF. The CDR3 DNA sequence: TGTGCCGTAGCACTACCTGATAATGAGCAGTTCTTC.

This clonotype was detected only a few times. The rearrangement joins TRBV9 to TRBJ2-3, with 10 nucleotides matching TRBD2. This CDR3 is built from 18 residues. Germline V lookup: CDR1 SGDLS, CDR2 YYNGEE. The V segment lost 3 bases and the J segment 0 bases; nucleotides outside the gene matches: 10. This CDR3 is CASSGYVAGGVSTDTQYF. The CDR3 bases are TGTGCCAGCAGCGGCTATGTAGCGGGGGGCGTTAGCACAGATACGCAGTATTTT.

This clonotype came up a few times. The chain couples TRBV29-1 to TRBJ2-1; no definite D call. CDR3 length: 13 residues. The V end was cut by 4 bases, the J end by 7 bases, with 14 bases between. The germline CDR1 and CDR2 sequences are SQVTM and ANQGSEA. The CDR3 DNA follows: TGCAGCGTTGTTTTCGCGGTGGGAAATGAGCAGTTCTTC. It yields the protein CSVVFAVGNEQFF.

In this sample, this clonotype turned up many times. The rearrangement links TRBV29-1 to TRBJ2-5; 7 bases fit TRBD1. Germline assignment: CDR1 SQVTM and CDR2 ANQGSEA. The CDR3 consists of 15 residues. V was clipped by 1 base and J by 2 bases; unmatched bases: 7. The CDR3 sequence is CSVEATGEPQETQYF. The DNA for the CDR3 is TGCAGCGTTGAAGCTACAGGGGAACCACAAGAGACCCAGTACTTC.

The chain carries TRBV6-5 and TRBJ2-6; 8 bases agree with TRBD1. CDR1 and CDR2 (germline): MNHEY, SVGAGI. The V segment lost 3 bases and the J segment 0 bases; nucleotides outside the gene matches: 10. This CDR3 comprises 19 residues. This CDR3 is CASSYRAGGYISGANVLTF. CDR3 DNA: TGTGCCAGCAGTTATCGAGCAGGGGGCTACATCTCTGGGGCCAACGTCCTGACTTTC.